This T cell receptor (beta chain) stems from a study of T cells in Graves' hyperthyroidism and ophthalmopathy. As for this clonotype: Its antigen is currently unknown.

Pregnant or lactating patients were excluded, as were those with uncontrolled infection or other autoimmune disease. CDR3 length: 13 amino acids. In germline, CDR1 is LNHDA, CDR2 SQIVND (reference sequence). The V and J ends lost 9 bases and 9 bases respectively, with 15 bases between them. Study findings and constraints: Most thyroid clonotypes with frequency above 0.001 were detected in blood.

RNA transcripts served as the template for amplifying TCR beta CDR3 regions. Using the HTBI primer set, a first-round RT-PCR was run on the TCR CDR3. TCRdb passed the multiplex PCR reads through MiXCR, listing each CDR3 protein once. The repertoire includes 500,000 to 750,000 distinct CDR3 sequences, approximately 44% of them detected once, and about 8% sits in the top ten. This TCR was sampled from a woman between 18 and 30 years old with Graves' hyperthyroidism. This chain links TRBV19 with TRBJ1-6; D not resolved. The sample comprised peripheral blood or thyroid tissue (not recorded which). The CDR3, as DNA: TGTGCCAGCGGACTAGCGGCGGCTTCACCCCTCCACTTT. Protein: CASGLAAASPLHF.